A single sample gave rise to the 26 T cell receptor beta chains below, sequenced in a study of blood T cells in healthy people across ages. For the second PCR, which ran for about 7 to 11 cycles, a sample-barcoded 5' primer and a J-beta primer mix were used. TCRdb passed the 5' RACE reads through MiXCR, listing each CDR3 protein once. Of over 1,500,000 distinct CDR3 sequences in the sample, about 39% were seen once. Source material: blood. The source is a human donor in good health.

The sample holds a few counts of this clonotype. The chain combines TRBV20-1 with TRBJ1-6; D gene uncertain. Germline V gives CDR1 DFQATT, CDR2 SNEGSKA (reference sequence). The CDR3 totals 19 residues. V lost 0 bases, J lost 9 bases, and 27 bases lay in between. Here the CDR3 DNA reads TGCAGTGCTAGAGATTCTCCTAGGTGGGGTTATGGGGAATTTTCACCCCTCCACTTT. It codes for CSARDSPRWGYGEFSPLHF.

The chain couples TRBV7-2 to TRBJ1-5; 7 bases map to TRBD1. Trimming at V came to 5 bases and at J to 3 bases, leaving 10 bases not matched to a gene. The germline V gene has CDR1 SGHTA and CDR2 FQGNSA. This CDR3 has 16 residues. In DNA form, the CDR3 reads TGTGCCAGCAGCCCCAAGACAGGGCCCAACAATCAGCCCCAGCATTTT. Translation gives CASSPKTGPNNQPQHF.

The chain uses TRBV7-2 and TRBJ2-7; a weak D match, TRBD1 (5 bases). Trimming took off 3 bases at V and 1 base at J, with 13 bases between the two ends. Germline V lookup: CDR1 SGHTA, CDR2 FQGNSA. The CDR3 totals 15 residues. As DNA, the CDR3 is TGTGCCAGCAGCTTCGACCATGACAGTTCCTACGAGCAGTACTTC. This gives the protein CASSFDHDSSYEQYF. The complete variable domain, with remaining parts taken from reference TRBV7-2 and TRBJ2-7, reads GAGVSQSPSNKVTEKGKDVELRCDPISGHTALYWYRQSLGQGLEFLIYFQGNSAPDKSGLPSDRFSAERTGGSVSTLTIQRTQQEDSAVYLCASSFDHDSSYEQYFGPGTRLTVT.

V and J are TRBV10-2 and TRBJ2-3; D is uncertain. Germline V gene data show CDR1 as WSHSY and CDR2 as SAAADI. Trimming cost V 11 bases and J 5 bases, with 11 bases left between them. The CDR3 sequence is 11 residues long. The CDR3 DNA sequence: TGCGCCGGCAAGTTGAGAGATACGCAGTATTTT. Translating gives CAGKLRDTQYF.

The chain uses TRBV11-2 and TRBJ1-2; 9 bases are shared with TRBD1. The CDR3 covers 17 residues. CDR1 and CDR2 from the germline V gene are SGHAT and FQNNGV. Unmatched junction bases numbered 13, after V lost 2 bases and J lost 6 bases. The CDR3 loop reads CASSLTPPGQGGNGYTF. CDR3 bases: TGTGCCAGCAGCTTAACCCCCCCGGGACAGGGTGGGAATGGCTACACCTTC.

This clonotype was observed a handful of times. This chain connects TRBV7-9 to TRBJ1-2, with TRBD1 identical over 7 bases. J was trimmed by 5 bases and V by 5 bases; bases with no gene match: 8. Germline loops: CDR1 SEHNR, CDR2 FQNEAQ (reference sequence). The CDR3 runs 14 residues. DNA of the CDR3: TGTGCCAGCAGCCCATGGGACAGCTATTATGGCTACACCTTC. Amino acid sequence: CASSPWDSYYGYTF.

The chain recombines TRBV29-1 with TRBJ1-1; no clear D gene. The CDR3 contains 14 residues. Trimming cost V 4 bases and J 0 bases, with 12 bases left between them. Germline CDR1 is SQVTM and CDR2 is ANQGSEA. The chain's CDR3 is CSVVGLSVNTEAFF. DNA of the CDR3: TGCAGCGTTGTTGGGCTTTCCGTGAACACTGAAGCTTTCTTT.

This clonotype appeared a few times. The chain joins TRBV5-1 to TRBJ2-7; 9 bases are a match to TRBD1. J lost 5 bases, V lost 5 bases, and 11 bases had no gene match. The V gene's germline CDR1 is SGHRS and CDR2 YFSETQ. CDR3 length equals 15 residues. This chain's CDR3 is CASRRLGQGWDEQYF. In DNA form, the CDR3 reads TGCGCCAGCAGAAGATTGGGACAGGGATGGGACGAGCAGTACTTC.

As DNA, the CDR3 is TGCAGTGCTAGTTGGGGTGGGTACGAGCAGTACTTC. Amino acid sequence: CSASWGGYEQYF. The rearrangement links TRBV20-1 to TRBJ2-4; D not certain. The better agreement between TRBJ2-7 and the DNA end casts doubt on the J call. This CDR3 has 12 residues. The germline V gene encodes CDR1 DFQATT and CDR2 SNEGSKA (reference sequence).

V and J are TRBV5-1 and TRBJ1-2; 7 positions match TRBD1. Germline-derived CDR1 and CDR2 are SGHRS and YFSETQ. The CDR3 length is 14 residues. V lost 4 bases and J lost 8; bases outside the gene matches: 11. CDR3 nucleotides: TGCGCCAGCAGCGAACGACAGGGCTTGAAAGGCTACACCTTC. It yields the protein CASSERQGLKGYTF. The entire variable domain, with the rest obtained from reference TRBV5-1 and TRBJ1-2, is as follows: KAGVTQTPRYLIKTRGQQVTLSCSPISGHRSVSWYQQTPGQGLQFLFEYFSETQRNKGNFPGRFSGRQFSNSRSEMNVSTLELGDSALYLCASSERQGLKGYTFGSGTRLTVV.

This chain uses TRBV5-1 with TRBJ2-7; 10 bases map to TRBD1. V shed 8 bases, J shed 3 bases, and the junction held 5 bases outside the gene matches. The V gene's germline CDR1 is SGHRS and CDR2 YFSETQ. This CDR3 spans 13 amino acids. The DNA for the CDR3 is TGCGCCAGTCGGACAGGGGGTAACTACGAGCAGTACTTC. It codes for CASRTGGNYEQYF.

The gene calls are TRBV20-1 and TRBJ1-3; the match to TRBD1 covers 7 bases. V was pared by 0 bases and J by 4 bases, with 9 bases of the junction left unmatched. The CDR3 is made up of 16 amino acids. Looked up from germline, CDR1 is DFQATT and CDR2 is SNEGSKA (reference sequence). The DNA of the CDR3 is TGCAGTGCTAGAGACCCAACAGGGGTAGCGGGAAACACCATATATTTT. Amino acid sequence: CSARDPTGVAGNTIYF.

The chain combines TRBV5-1 with TRBJ1-3; unclear D gene. The CDR3 is 15 residues long. CDR1 SGHRS and CDR2 YFSETQ come from the germline V gene. V shed 1 base and J shed 0 bases, with 8 bases lying between them. CDR3 nucleotides: TGCGCCAGCAGCTTGAACGCAAACTCTGGAAACACCATATATTTT. Protein product: CASSLNANSGNTIYF. The whole variable domain, remainder taken from reference TRBV5-1 and TRBJ1-3, is KAGVTQTPRYLIKTRGQQVTLSCSPISGHRSVSWYQQTPGQGLQFLFEYFSETQRNKGNFPGRFSGRQFSNSRSEMNVSTLELGDSALYLCASSLNANSGNTIYFGEGSWLTVV.

The chain recombines TRBV2 with TRBJ1-4; TRBD1 is a possible D gene (6 bases). The CDR3 is made up of 14 amino acids. Germline CDR1 SNHLY, CDR2 FYNNEI. V was shortened by 7 bases and J by 4 bases, with 13 bases between the two germline ends. The CDR3 DNA reads as TGTGCCAGCACCTTAGACAGGATTAATGAAAAACTGTTTTTT. Translation gives CASTLDRINEKLFF.

In this sample, this clonotype turned up once. This chain uses TRBV7-8 with TRBJ2-5; TRBD2 aligns across 11 bases. Germline V gene data show CDR1 as SGHVS and CDR2 as FQNEAQ. The V segment lost 7 bases and the J segment 1 base; nucleotides outside the gene matches: 11. CDR3 length: 17 amino acids. The CDR3 loop reads CASTSTGTSGSQETQYF. In DNA, the CDR3 is TGTGCCAGCACATCAACCGGGACTAGCGGATCCCAAGAGACCCAGTACTTC.

This clonotype appeared many times. V and J are TRBV11-2 and TRBJ1-5; 7 bases align to TRBD1. In germline, CDR1 is SGHAT, CDR2 FQNNGV. The junction had 11 bases not matched to a gene; V was cut back by 5 bases and J by 7 bases. The CDR3 loop spans 15 amino acids. CDR3 DNA sequence: TGTGCCAGCAGCCGGGACAGCAATGCCGGACAGCCCCAGCATTTT. Protein: CASSRDSNAGQPQHF.

The chain links TRBV9 to TRBJ2-5; D gene ambiguous. Germline loops: CDR1 SGDLS, CDR2 YYNGEE. The CDR3 has 14 amino acids. V lost 4 bases and J lost 5, with 15 bases in between. CDR3 region: CASSQNLLGETQYF. DNA of the CDR3: TGTGCCAGCAGCCAGAATTTACTTGGGGAGACCCAGTACTTC.

Remarks on this clonotype: The junction departs from the called germline gene at one end, perhaps through a read error. In DNA, the CDR3 is TGTGCCAGCCCACCATCCAGGGGCCGCCTGGCGGTGACTGAAGCTTTCTTT. Its translation is CASPPSRGRLAVTEAFF. The chain combines TRBV18 with TRBJ1-1; D is perhaps TRBD1 (6 bases). Germline V lookup: CDR1 KGHSH, CDR2 LQKENI. CDR3 length: 17 residues.

This clonotype was counted between two and nine times. This chain uses TRBV5-1 with TRBJ1-2; 10 bases align to TRBD1. Germline V CDR1 and CDR2: SGHRS, YFSETQ. V shed 4 bases and J 2 bases; nucleotides not matched to a gene: 8. The CDR3 is 16 amino acids. As DNA, the CDR3 is TGCGCCAGCAGCATCCAGCCGGGACAGGGGAACTATGGCTACACCTTC. Translating gives CASSIQPGQGNYGYTF.

The J gene is TRBJ1-2, the V gene TRBV2; D perhaps matches TRBD1 (5 bases). The length of the CDR3 is 14 residues. CDR1 is SNHLY, CDR2 FYNNEI, per germline. V was cut by 0 bases and J by 7 bases, with 12 bases left in between. The CDR3 loop reads CASSEAFQGSGYTF. The CDR3 DNA reads TGTGCCAGCAGTGAAGCGTTTCAGGGTAGTGGCTACACCTTC.

This chain connects TRBV6-2 or TRBV6-3 to TRBJ2-1, with a tentative D call TRBD2 (6 bases). Germline V lookup: CDR1 MNHEY, CDR2 SVGEGT. The V and J ends lost 6 bases and 0 bases respectively, with 15 bases between them. The CDR3 spans 16 residues. Written as DNA, the CDR3 is TGTGCCAGCAGAAATGGAGGGGTGAGCTCCTACAATGAGCAGTTCTTC. It yields the protein CASRNGGVSSYNEQFF.

The chain combines TRBV29-1 with TRBJ1-1, with D hard to call. Germline CDR1 SQVTM, CDR2 ANQGSEA. The length of the CDR3 is 13 residues. V was pared by 7 bases and J by 0 bases, with 12 bases between. Here the CDR3 reads CSAWTVMNTEAFF. The CDR3 DNA follows: TGCAGCGCTTGGACGGTTATGAACACTGAAGCTTTCTTT.

Details on this clonotype: A much larger clone lies a single base off, so this may be a read error. V gene TRBV10-3 combines with J gene TRBJ1-1; D ambiguous. This CDR3 has 11 amino acids. V lost 6 bases and J 1 base, leaving 3 bases between the germline ends. The germline gives CDR1 ENHRY, CDR2 SYGVKD. DNA for the CDR3: TGTGCCATCAGCCAGAACACTGAAGCTTTCTTT. Protein sequence: CAISQNTEAFF.

This clonotype came up a few times. The chain links TRBV10-3 to TRBJ2-7; 15 bases fit TRBD2. The germline V gene has CDR1 ENHRY and CDR2 SYGVKD. The CDR3 extends over 19 amino acids. The junction had 17 bases not matched to a gene; V was cut back by 10 bases and J by 1 base. The CDR3 protein is CATRSTLGLAGGYSYEQYF. The CDR3 nucleotides read TGTGCCACCCGGAGCACCTTGGGACTAGCGGGGGGCTATTCCTACGAGCAGTACTTC.

There are a few counts of this clonotype. This chain connects TRBV3-1 to TRBJ2-7; 12 nucleotides agree with TRBD2. After removal of 0 bases from V and 7 bases from J, the junction contained 16 bases not matched to a gene. CDR1 is LGHDT and CDR2 is YNNKEL in the germline V gene (reference sequence). CDR3 size: 19 residues. The CDR3 sequence: CASSQDWGLAGGIDNEQYF. The CDR3 DNA sequence: TGTGCCAGCAGCCAAGATTGGGGTCTAGCGGGGGGGATCGACAATGAGCAGTACTTC.

There are a few counts of this clonotype. This chain links TRBV29-1 with TRBJ1-2; D gene ambiguous. The germline V and J ends were trimmed by 3 bases and 4 bases, with 9 bases remaining between them. Germline CDR1 is SQVTM and CDR2 is ANQGSEA. The CDR3 is made up of 12 amino acids. The DNA for the CDR3 is TGCAGCGTTGATTCAGAGACCTATGGCTACACCTTC. Its protein is CSVDSETYGYTF.